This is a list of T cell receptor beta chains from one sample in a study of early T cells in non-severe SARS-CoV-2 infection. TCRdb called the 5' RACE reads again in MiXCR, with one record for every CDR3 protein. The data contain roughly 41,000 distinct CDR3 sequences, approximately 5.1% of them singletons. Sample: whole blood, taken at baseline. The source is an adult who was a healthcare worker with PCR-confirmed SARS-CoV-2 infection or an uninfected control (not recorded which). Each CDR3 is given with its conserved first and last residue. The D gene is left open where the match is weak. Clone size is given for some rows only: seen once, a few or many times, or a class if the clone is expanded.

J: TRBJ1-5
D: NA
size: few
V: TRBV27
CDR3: CASSAGGNQPQHF
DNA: TGTGCCAGCAGTGCAGGGGGCAATCAGCCCCAGCATTTT

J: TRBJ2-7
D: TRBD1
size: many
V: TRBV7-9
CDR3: CASSSDRIEQYF
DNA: TGTGCCAGCAGCTCGGACAGGATCGAGCAGTACTTC

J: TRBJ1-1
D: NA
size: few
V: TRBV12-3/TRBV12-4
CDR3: CASSQAMNTEAFF
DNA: TGTGCCAGCAGCCAAGCCATGAACACTGAAGCTTTCTTT

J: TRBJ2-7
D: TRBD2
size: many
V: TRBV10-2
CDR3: CASSAGRLAGGELYF
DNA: TGCGCCAGCAGTGCGGGCCGTCTGGCGGGAGGGGAGCTGTACTTC

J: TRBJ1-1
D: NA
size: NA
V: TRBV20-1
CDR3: CSAIWAHTNTEAFF
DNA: TGCAGTGCTATTTGGGCCCACACGAACACTGAAGCTTTCTTT

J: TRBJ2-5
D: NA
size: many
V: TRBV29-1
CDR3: CSVGRRDGETQYF
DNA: TGCAGCGTTGGGCGTAGAGATGGAGAGACCCAGTACTTC

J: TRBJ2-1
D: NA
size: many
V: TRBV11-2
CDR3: CASSLGTARDNEQFF
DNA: TGTGCCAGCAGCCTTGGGACCGCACGCGACAATGAGCAGTTCTTC

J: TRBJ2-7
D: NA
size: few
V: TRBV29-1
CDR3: CSVELDRLNEQYF
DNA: TGCAGCGTTGAACTCGACAGGTTGAACGAGCAGTACTTC

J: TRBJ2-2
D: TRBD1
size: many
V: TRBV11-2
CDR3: CASSLAGQQNTGELFF
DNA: TGTGCCAGCAGCTTAGCGGGACAGCAGAACACCGGGGAGCTGTTTTTT

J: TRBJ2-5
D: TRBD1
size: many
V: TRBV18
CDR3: CASSPPQGVQETQYF
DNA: TGTGCCAGCTCACCACCGCAGGGGGTCCAAGAGACCCAGTACTTC

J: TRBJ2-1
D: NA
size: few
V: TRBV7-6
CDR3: CASSLVVGWSQYNEQFF
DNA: TGTGCCAGCAGCTTAGTAGTCGGATGGTCCCAGTACAATGAGCAGTTCTTC

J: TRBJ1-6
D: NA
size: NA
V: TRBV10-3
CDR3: CAISPDRQSSYNSPLHF
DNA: TGTGCCATCAGCCCAGACAGGCAGAGCTCCTATAATTCACCCCTCCACTTT

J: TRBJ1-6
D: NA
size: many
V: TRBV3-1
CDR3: CASSVRLSPLHF
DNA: TGTGCCAGCAGCGTCAGACTGTCACCCCTCCACTTT

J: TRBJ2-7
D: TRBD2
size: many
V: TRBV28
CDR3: CASQVAGAPYEQYF
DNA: TGTGCCAGCCAAGTGGCGGGAGCCCCCTACGAGCAGTACTTC

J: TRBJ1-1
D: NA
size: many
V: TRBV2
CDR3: CASSEANGFGGTEAFF
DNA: TGTGCCAGCAGTGAAGCGAATGGGTTTGGGGGGACTGAAGCTTTCTTT

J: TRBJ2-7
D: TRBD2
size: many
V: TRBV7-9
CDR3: CASSPGLAEPYEQYF
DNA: TGTGCCAGCAGCCCGGGACTAGCGGAGCCCTACGAGCAGTACTTC

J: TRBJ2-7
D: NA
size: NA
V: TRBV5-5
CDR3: CASSLTGNYEQYF
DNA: TGTGCCAGCAGCTTGACAGGGAACTACGAGCAGTACTTC

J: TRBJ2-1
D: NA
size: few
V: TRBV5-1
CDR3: CASSPQDEEQFF
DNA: TGCGCCAGCAGCCCACAGGATGAGGAGCAGTTCTTC

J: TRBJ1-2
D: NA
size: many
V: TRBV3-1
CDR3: CASSQGAYGYTF
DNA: TGTGCCAGCAGCCAAGGGGCCTATGGCTACACCTTC

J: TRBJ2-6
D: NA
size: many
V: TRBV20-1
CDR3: CSAERSGANVLTF
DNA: TGCAGTGCCGAGAGGTCTGGGGCCAACGTCCTGACTTTC

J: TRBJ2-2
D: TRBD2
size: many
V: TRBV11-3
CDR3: CASIYTREGRNTGELFF
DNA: TGTGCCAGCATCTACACGCGGGAGGGCCGAAACACCGGGGAGCTGTTTTTT

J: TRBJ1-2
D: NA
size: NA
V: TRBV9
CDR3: CASSVRDGEYGYTF
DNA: TGTGCCAGCAGCGTACGAGACGGGGAATATGGCTACACCTTC

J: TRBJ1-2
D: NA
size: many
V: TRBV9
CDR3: CASSVGGQGNYGYTF
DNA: TGTGCCAGCAGCGTAGGTGGTCAGGGTAACTATGGCTACACCTTC

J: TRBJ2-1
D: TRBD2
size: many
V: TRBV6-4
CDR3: CASSEGAGGSDEQFF
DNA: TGTGCCAGCAGTGAAGGAGCGGGAGGTTCCGATGAGCAGTTCTTC

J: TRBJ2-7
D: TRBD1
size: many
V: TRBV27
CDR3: CASSSPGQGYYEQYF
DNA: TGTGCCAGCAGTTCCCCGGGACAGGGCTACTACGAGCAGTACTTC

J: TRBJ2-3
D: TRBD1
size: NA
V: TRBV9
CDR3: CASSVGGQGADTQYF
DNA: TGTGCCAGCAGCGTAGGTGGACAGGGGGCAGATACGCAGTATTTT

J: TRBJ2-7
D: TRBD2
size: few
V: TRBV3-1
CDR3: CASSQAGAGEREQYF
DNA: TGTGCCAGCAGCCAAGCAGGAGCGGGGGAACGCGAGCAGTACTTC

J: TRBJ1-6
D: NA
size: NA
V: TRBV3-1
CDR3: CASSQNRDSPLHF
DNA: TGTGCCAGCAGCCAAAATAGGGATTCACCCCTCCACTTT

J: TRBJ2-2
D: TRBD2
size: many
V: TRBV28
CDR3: CASSSPGLAGVGVGELFF
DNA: TGTGCCAGCAGTTCCCCTGGACTAGCGGGAGTAGGGGTCGGGGAGCTGTTTTTT

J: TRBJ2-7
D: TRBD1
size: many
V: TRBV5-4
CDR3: CASSLGTGQVYEQYF
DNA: TGTGCCAGCAGCTTGGGGACGGGACAGGTCTACGAGCAGTACTTC

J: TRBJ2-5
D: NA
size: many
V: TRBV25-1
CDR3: CASSGGQYRTQYF
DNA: TGTGCCAGCAGTGGCGGACAGTACCGGACCCAGTACTTC

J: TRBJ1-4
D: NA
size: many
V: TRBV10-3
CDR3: CAISSDGNEKLFF
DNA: TGTGCCATCAGTTCGGACGGGAATGAAAAACTGTTTTTT

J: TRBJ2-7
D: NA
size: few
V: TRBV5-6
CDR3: CASSTPGGPRDEQYF
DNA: TGTGCCAGCAGCACCCCTGGGGGGCCCAGAGACGAGCAGTACTTC

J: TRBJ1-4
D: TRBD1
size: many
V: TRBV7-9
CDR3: CASSPYGTGNEKLFF
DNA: TGTGCCAGCAGCCCGTATGGGACAGGAAATGAAAAACTGTTTTTT

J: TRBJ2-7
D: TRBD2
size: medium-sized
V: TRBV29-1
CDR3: CSGGTSGRAYEQYF
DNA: TGCAGCGGAGGGACTAGCGGGAGGGCCTACGAGCAGTACTTC

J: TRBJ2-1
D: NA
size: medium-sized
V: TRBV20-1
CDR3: CSARDGRSYNEQFF
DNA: TGCAGTGCTAGAGATGGACGGTCCTACAATGAGCAGTTCTTC

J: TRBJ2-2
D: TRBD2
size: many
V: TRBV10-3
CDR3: CASSGSSTGELFF
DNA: TGTGCCAGTAGCGGGAGTAGCACCGGGGAGCTGTTTTTT

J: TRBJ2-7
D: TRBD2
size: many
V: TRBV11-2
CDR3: CASSLVGSSGSYEQYF
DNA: TGTGCCAGCAGCTTAGTTGGCTCTAGCGGTTCCTACGAGCAGTACTTC

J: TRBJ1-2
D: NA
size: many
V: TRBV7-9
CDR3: CASSIKGEDYGYTF
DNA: TGTGCCAGCAGCATAAAGGGAGAGGACTATGGCTACACCTTC

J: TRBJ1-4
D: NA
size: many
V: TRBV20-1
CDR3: CSARGPTTEKLFF
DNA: TGCAGTGCCAGAGGTCCCACGACCGAAAAACTGTTTTTT

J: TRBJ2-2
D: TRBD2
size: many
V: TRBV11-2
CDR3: CASSKAGSYTGELFF
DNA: TGTGCCAGCAGCAAAGCGGGGTCGTACACCGGGGAGCTGTTTTTT